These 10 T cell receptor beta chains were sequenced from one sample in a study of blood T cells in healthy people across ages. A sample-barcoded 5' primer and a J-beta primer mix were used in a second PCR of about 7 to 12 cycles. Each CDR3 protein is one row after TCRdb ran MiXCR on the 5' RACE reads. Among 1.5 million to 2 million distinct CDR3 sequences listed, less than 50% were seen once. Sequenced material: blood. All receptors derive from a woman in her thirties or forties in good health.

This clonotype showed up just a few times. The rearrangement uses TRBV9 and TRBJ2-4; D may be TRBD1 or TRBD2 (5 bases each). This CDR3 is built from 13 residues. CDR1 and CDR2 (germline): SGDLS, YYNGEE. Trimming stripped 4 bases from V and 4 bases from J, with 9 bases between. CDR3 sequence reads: CASSWDGKNIQYF. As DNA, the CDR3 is TGTGCCAGCAGCTGGGACGGAAAAAACATTCAGTACTTC. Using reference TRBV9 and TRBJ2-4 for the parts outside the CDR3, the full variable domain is DSGVTQTPKHLITATGQRVTLRCSPRSGDLSVYWYQQSLDQGLQFLIQYYNGEERAKGNILERFSAQQFPDLHSELNLSSLELGDSALYFCASSWDGKNIQYFGAGTRLSVL.

The CDR3 DNA reads as TGTGCCGGACGGGGGACAGGGGGAATCTATGGCTACACCTTC. Its protein is CAGRGTGGIYGYTF. The rearrangement joins TRBV28 to TRBJ1-2, with 11 bases fitting TRBD1. After removal of 11 bases from V and 4 bases from J, the junction contained 9 bases not matched to a gene. CDR3 size: 14 residues. Germline lookup yields CDR1 MDHEN and CDR2 SYDVKM.

CDR3 nucleotides: TGCGCCAGCAGCCAACGGACAGCTCCTACTAGCACAGATACGCAGTATTTT. It translates to CASSQRTAPTSTDTQYF. This sequence joins TRBV4-3 and TRBJ2-3; D is perhaps TRBD1 (6 bases). In germline, CDR1 is LGHNA, CDR2 YSLEER. CDR3 length equals 17 residues. V gave up 2 bases and J gave up 0 bases, with 15 bases separating them.

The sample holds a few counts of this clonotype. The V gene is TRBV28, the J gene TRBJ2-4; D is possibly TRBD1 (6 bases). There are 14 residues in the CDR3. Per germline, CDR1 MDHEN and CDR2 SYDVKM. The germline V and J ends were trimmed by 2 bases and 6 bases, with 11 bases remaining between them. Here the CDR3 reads CASSLEQGRNIQYF. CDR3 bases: TGTGCCAGCAGTTTAGAACAGGGCAGAAACATTCAGTACTTC.

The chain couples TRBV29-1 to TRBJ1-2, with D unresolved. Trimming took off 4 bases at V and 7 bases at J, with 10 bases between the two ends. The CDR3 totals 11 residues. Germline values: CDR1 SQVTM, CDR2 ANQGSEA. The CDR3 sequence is CSVASFGGYTF. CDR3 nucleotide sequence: TGCAGCGTTGCATCATTTGGTGGCTACACCTTC.

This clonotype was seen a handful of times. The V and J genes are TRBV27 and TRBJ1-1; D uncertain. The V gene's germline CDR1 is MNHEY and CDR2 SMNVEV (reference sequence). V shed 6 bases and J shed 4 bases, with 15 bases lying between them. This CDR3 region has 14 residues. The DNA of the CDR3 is TGTGCCAGCAGCCTTACAGTGGGAGGCACTGAAGCTTTCTTT. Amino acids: CASSLTVGGTEAFF.

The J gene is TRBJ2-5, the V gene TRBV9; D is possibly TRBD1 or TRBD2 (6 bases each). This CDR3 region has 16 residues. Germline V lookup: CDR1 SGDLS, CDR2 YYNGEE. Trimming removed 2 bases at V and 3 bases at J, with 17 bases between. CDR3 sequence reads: CASSVGGRVGEETQYF. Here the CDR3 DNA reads TGTGCCAGCAGCGTCGGGGGCCGGGTTGGAGAAGAGACCCAGTACTTC.

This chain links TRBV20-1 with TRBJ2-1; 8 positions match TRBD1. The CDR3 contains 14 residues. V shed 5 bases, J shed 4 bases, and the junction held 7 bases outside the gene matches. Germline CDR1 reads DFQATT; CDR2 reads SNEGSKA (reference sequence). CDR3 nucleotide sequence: TGCAGTGCTCAGACCGGACAGGGTTACAATGAGCAGTTCTTC. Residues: CSAQTGQGYNEQFF.

This CDR3 reads CASSYSSLGAYEQYF. The CDR3 DNA reads TGTGCCAGCAGTTACTCTAGTTTGGGGGCGTACGAGCAGTACTTC. The J gene is TRBJ2-7, the V gene TRBV6-5, with D perhaps TRBD1 (6 bases). Germline values: CDR1 MNHEY, CDR2 SVGAGI. CDR3 size: 15 residues. The V and J ends lost 0 bases and 4 bases respectively, with 13 bases between them.

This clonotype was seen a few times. CDR3 residues: CASSTRQGYTDTQYF. The CDR3, as DNA: TGTGCCAGCAGTACCAGACAGGGCTACACAGATACGCAGTATTTT. J is TRBJ2-3 and V is TRBV28; 7 nucleotides line up with TRBD1. This CDR3 spans 15 amino acids. CDR1 is MDHEN and CDR2 is SYDVKM in the germline V gene. With V trimmed by 5 bases and J by 2 bases, 7 bases remained unmatched.